These T cell receptor beta chains were read from a single sample in a study of blood T cell repertoires in COVID-19. Generated by immunoSEQ multiplex PCR, the TCRdb table keeps only in-frame clones and is missing some. The sample records 120,000 or so clones, over 80% being singletons. Sequencing input: peripheral blood. The receptors were gathered from an older woman with acute or convalescent COVID-19. The CDR3 runs from the conserved cysteine through the conserved F or W. Fields, in order: V gene, J gene, clone size, D gene, CDR3 protein, CDR3 DNA. A D gene is named only where the DNA matches it firmly. Clone size appears in some rows only: once, few, many, or a class for an expanded clone.

V: TRBV28
J: TRBJ1-2
size: .
D: TRBD1
CDR3: CASSQQRGTGGAGYTF
DNA: TGTGCCAGCAGTCAACAAAGGGGGACAGGGGGCGCGGGCTACACCTTC

V: TRBV7-6
J: TRBJ2-7
size: .
D: .
CDR3: CASSPSRVHEQYF
DNA: TGTGCCAGCAGCCCTAGTCGGGTGCACGAGCAGTACTTC

V: TRBV29-1
J: TRBJ1-4
size: .
D: .
CDR3: CSVEDTGEKLFF
DNA: TGCAGCGTTGAAGACACAGGGGAAAAACTGTTTTTT

V: TRBV7-2
J: TRBJ1-1
size: once
D: .
CDR3: CASSLTQLNTEAFF
DNA: TGTGCCAGCAGCTTAACACAGTTGAACACTGAAGCTTTCTTT

V: TRBV3-1/TRBV3-2
J: TRBJ2-2
size: .
D: .
CDR3: CASSHSGGGTGELFF
DNA: TGTGCCAGCAGCCATTCCGGGGGTGGCACCGGGGAGCTGTTTTTT

V: TRBV24-1
J: TRBJ2-2
size: .
D: .
CDR3: CATSDLQTGNTGELFF
DNA: TGTGCCACCAGTGATTTGCAGACAGGGAACACCGGGGAGCTGTTTTTT

V: TRBV9
J: TRBJ2-2
size: .
D: .
CDR3: CASSVVRAGELFF
DNA: TGTGCCAGCAGCGTAGTCAGGGCCGGGGAGCTGTTTTTT

V: TRBV7-6
J: TRBJ1-1
size: .
D: .
CDR3: CASSLDRARGTEAFF
DNA: TGTGCCAGCAGCTTAGACAGGGCCCGCGGCACTGAAGCTTTCTTT

V: TRBV5-6
J: TRBJ2-7
size: .
D: .
CDR3: CASSYPGLRHEQYF
DNA: TGTGCCAGCAGCTACCCGGGACTTCGCCACGAGCAGTACTTC

V: TRBV27
J: TRBJ1-6
size: few
D: TRBD1
CDR3: CASSPGTDNSPLHF
DNA: TGTGCCAGCAGTCCTGGGACAGATAATTCACCCCTCCACTTT

V: TRBV12-3/TRBV12-4
J: TRBJ1-1
size: .
D: .
CDR3: CASKGGTEAFF
DNA: TGTGCCAGCAAGGGAGGGACTGAAGCTTTCTTT

V: TRBV18
J: TRBJ1-4
size: .
D: .
CDR3: CASSPRGAKGEKLFF
DNA: TGTGCCAGCTCACCACGCGGGGCAAAGGGGGAAAAACTGTTTTTT

V: TRBV11-3
J: TRBJ1-1
size: .
D: TRBD1
CDR3: CASSFGQGHAADTEAFF
DNA: TGTGCCAGCAGCTTCGGACAGGGCCACGCCGCGGACACTGAAGCTTTCTTT

V: TRBV30
J: TRBJ1-5
size: few
D: .
CDR3: CAWDRDNQPQHF
DNA: TGTGCTTGGGACCGGGACAATCAGCCCCAGCATTTT

V: TRBV27
J: TRBJ1-5
size: once
D: TRBD1
CDR3: CAVICSEGQPKNQPQHF
DNA: TGTGCCGTCATCTGTTCCGAGGGACAGCCAAAGAATCAGCCCCAGCATTTT

V: TRBV5-1
J: TRBJ2-1
size: .
D: TRBD2
CDR3: CASSFAGTSEYNEQFF
DNA: TGCGCCAGCAGCTTTGCCGGGACTAGCGAGTACAATGAGCAGTTCTTC

V: TRBV2
J: TRBJ1-5
size: few
D: TRBD1
CDR3: CASNDGTGIQPQHF
DNA: TGTGCCAGCAATGATGGGACAGGGATTCAGCCCCAGCATTTT

V: TRBV11-2
J: TRBJ2-7
size: .
D: TRBD2
CDR3: CASSSGRWERGTREQYF
DNA: TGTGCCAGCAGCTCCGGGAGGTGGGAGCGGGGGACTCGCGAGCAGTACTTC

V: TRBV30
J: TRBJ1-2
size: .
D: TRBD1
CDR3: CAWETGGYGYTF
DNA: TGTGCCTGGGAGACAGGGGGTTATGGCTACACCTTC

V: TRBV19
J: TRBJ2-7
size: .
D: .
CDR3: CASSFLADNTLEQYF
DNA: TGTGCCAGTAGTTTTCTCGCCGACAATACCCTCGAGCAGTACTTC

V: TRBV19
J: TRBJ1-6
size: .
D: .
CDR3: CASSITRIPNSPLHF
DNA: TGTGCCAGTAGTATAACCAGGATACCGAATTCACCCCTCCACTTT

V: TRBV18
J: TRBJ1-5
size: .
D: .
CDR3: CASSPREGLGQPQHF
DNA: TGTGCCAGCTCCCCCCGGGAGGGTTTGGGTCAGCCCCAGCATTTT